This T cell receptor beta chain emerged from a study of cytomegalovirus exposure and HLA in healthy donors. Whole-study results and caveats: Later work found that TCR association rates differed between HLA loci; DRB1 had the most and HLA-C the fewest.

Though nominally healthy at sampling, donors likely had unrecorded immune exposures. The CDR3 is 17 residues long. Looked up from germline, CDR1 is SEHNR and CDR2 is FQNEAQ (reference sequence). With respect to this clone: Its antigen remains unknown. One end of the junction does not line up with germline, which may come from a read error.

Primers included in the PCR were 60 Vbeta and 13 Jbeta primers. Assay: immunoSEQ multiplex PCR; the TCRdb copy retains only in-frame clones and omits some. The repertoire consists of almost 200,000 clones, with 85% occurring once and the leading ten covering approximately 2.2%. Sequenced: PBMCs. V is TRBV7-9 and J is TRBJ2-7; TRBD1 matches at 10 bases. The sequence derives from a woman between 45 and 60 years old in good health and CMV-seronegative. The CDR3, as DNA: TGTTCCAGCAGCTTATGGACAGGGGGTCCGAGCTCCTACGAGCAGTACTTC. The encoded protein is CSSSLWTGGPSSYEQYF.